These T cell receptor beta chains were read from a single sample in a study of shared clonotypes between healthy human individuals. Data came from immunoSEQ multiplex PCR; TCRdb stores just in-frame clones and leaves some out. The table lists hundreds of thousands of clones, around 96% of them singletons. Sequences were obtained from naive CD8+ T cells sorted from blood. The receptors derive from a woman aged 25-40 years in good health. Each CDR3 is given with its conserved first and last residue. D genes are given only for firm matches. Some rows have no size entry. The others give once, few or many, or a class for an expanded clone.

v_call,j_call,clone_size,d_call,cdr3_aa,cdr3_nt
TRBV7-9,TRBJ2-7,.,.,CASSPVLPYEQYF,TGTGCCAGCAGCCCCGTACTTCCCTACGAGCAGTACTTC
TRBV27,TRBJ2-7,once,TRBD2,CASRGLAVYEQYF,TGTGCCAGCCGCGGACTAGCGGTCTACGAGCAGTACTTC
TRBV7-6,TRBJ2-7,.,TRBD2,CASSFTSGGYEQYF,TGTGCCAGCAGCTTTACTAGCGGGGGCTACGAGCAGTACTTC
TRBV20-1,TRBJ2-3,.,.,CSARSTDTQYF,TGCAGTGCTAGAAGCACAGATACGCAGTATTTT
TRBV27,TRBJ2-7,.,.,CASRYGTGYEQYF,TGTGCCAGCAGATACGGGACTGGCTACGAGCAGTACTTC
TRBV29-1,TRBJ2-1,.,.,CSVAGTSGNEQFF,TGCAGCGTTGCCGGGACGTCAGGGAATGAGCAGTTCTTC
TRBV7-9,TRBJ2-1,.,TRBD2,CASSSGILNEQFF,TGTGCCAGCTCCAGCGGGATTCTAAATGAGCAGTTCTTC
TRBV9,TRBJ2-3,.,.,CASSVVGADVNTQYF,TGTGCCAGCAGCGTAGTAGGAGCGGATGTTAATACGCAGTATTTT
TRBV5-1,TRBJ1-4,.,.,CASRWQGQEKLFF,TGCGCCAGCAGATGGCAGGGGCAAGAAAAACTGTTTTTT
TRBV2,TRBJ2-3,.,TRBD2,CASSYGRVDTQYF,TGTGCCAGCAGCTACGGGAGGGTAGATACGCAGTATTTT
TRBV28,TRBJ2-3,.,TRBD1,CASSREGASTDTQYF,TGTGCCAGCAGTCGTGAGGGGGCGAGCACAGATACGCAGTATTTT
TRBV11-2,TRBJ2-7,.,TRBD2,CASSLDLGLVYEQYF,TGTGCCAGCAGCTTAGATTTAGGACTAGTTTACGAGCAGTACTTC
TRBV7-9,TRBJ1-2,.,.,CASSLEDPGSYTF,TGTGCCAGCAGCCTAGAGGACCCGGGTAGCTACACCTTC
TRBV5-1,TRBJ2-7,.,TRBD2,CASSLELAGYYEQYF,TGCGCCAGCAGCTTGGAGCTAGCGGGATACTACGAGCAGTACTTC
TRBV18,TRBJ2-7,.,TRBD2,CASSPRTSGRWYEQYF,TGTGCCAGCTCACCACGGACTAGCGGGAGGTGGTACGAGCAGTACTTC